This TCR beta chain came from a study of T cell responses to AZD1222 COVID-19 vaccine. General observations from the study: Reportedly, nearly half of unique spike TCRs recognized epitopes outside B.1.351/B.1.1.7 mutations. Most donors were white British, females outnumbered males, and clonal diversity was possibly underestimated. The study found vaccine-associated CD4 TCRs spanning spike, dominant at 160-218 and 743-854. Without day 14 samples, only post-peak T cell repertoires were studied.

The CDR3 covers 14 residues. The germline CDR1 and CDR2 sequences are MGHRA and YSYEKL. V was shortened by 0 bases and J by 5 bases, with 8 bases between the two germline ends. As to this clone: As yet, its antigen is unknown.

Clones were read by immunoSEQ multiplex PCR, and TCRdb kept only the in-frame ones, dropping some. The table shows 86,000 or so clones, with roughly nine tenths occurring only once. J is TRBJ1-5 and V is TRBV4-1; tentative D call: TRBD1 (5 bases). Here the sequenced sample was peripheral blood, taken on day 0 of AZD1222 vaccination. This TCR came from an adult in good health. The CDR3 region is CASSQDGGYQPQHF. The DNA of the CDR3 is TGCGCCAGCAGCCAAGATGGGGGTTATCAGCCCCAGCATTTT.